This record covers a single TCR beta chain. Sequencing was performed with immunoSEQ multiplex PCR; in TCRdb, only in-frame clones are kept and a portion is missing. The table records approximately 97,000 clones, 70% to 80% of them present only once. TCR beta libraries used around 2 micrograms of DNA from cryopreserved PBMCs. This entry belongs to a study of cytotoxic CD8 clonotypes in ibrutinib-treated CLL. Study context: Partial responders around 24, complete 2; about 12 progressed and approximately 15 stayed in remission by median about 6 years.

V was pared by 5 bases and J by 5 bases, with 12 bases of the junction left unmatched. This CDR3 contains 17 residues. CDR1 LGHNA and CDR2 YNFKEQ come from the germline V gene. The source of this sequence is a human donor with chronic lymphocytic leukemia. The sample was PBMCs, taken after 24 months of ibrutinib treatment. The chain has TRBV4-2 and TRBJ2-3, with 11 positions matching TRBD2. The CDR3 loop reads CASSSSSGGSPGDTQYF. The CDR3 DNA reads as TGTGCCAGCAGCTCTTCTAGCGGGGGGTCCCCCGGAGATACGCAGTATTTT.